This TCR beta chain is from a study of post-analysis software for immune sequencing data. CDR3 length: 14 amino acids. Trimming pared 7 bases from V and 5 bases from J, leaving 17 bases between. Germline V gives CDR1 SEHNR, CDR2 FQNEAQ (reference sequence). Built from TCR beta cDNA, the libraries had unique molecular identifiers in them. Each sample of roughly 0.9 to 11 million input T cells yielded 500,000 or so cDNA molecules, so each molecule approximated one T cell. TCRdb reprocessed the PCR reads with MiXCR, giving one entry per CDR3 protein. The sample includes a few hundred thousand distinct CDR3 sequences, roughly 35% of them seen just once. General observations from the study: Patients had higher frequencies than controls of a handful of TRBV segments, including TRBV5-6, TRBV5-1 and TRBV20-1.

Concerning this clonotype: The antigen remains unidentified.

This receptor was taken from a girl under 18 with multiple sclerosis. The sample consisted of blood. The V call is TRBV7-9, the J call TRBJ2-5, with D perhaps given as TRBD1 or TRBD2 (7 bases each). CDR3 sequence: CASTSGGASETQYF. The DNA for the CDR3 is TGTGCCAGCACCTCAGGGGGGGCTTCCGAGACCCAGTACTTC.